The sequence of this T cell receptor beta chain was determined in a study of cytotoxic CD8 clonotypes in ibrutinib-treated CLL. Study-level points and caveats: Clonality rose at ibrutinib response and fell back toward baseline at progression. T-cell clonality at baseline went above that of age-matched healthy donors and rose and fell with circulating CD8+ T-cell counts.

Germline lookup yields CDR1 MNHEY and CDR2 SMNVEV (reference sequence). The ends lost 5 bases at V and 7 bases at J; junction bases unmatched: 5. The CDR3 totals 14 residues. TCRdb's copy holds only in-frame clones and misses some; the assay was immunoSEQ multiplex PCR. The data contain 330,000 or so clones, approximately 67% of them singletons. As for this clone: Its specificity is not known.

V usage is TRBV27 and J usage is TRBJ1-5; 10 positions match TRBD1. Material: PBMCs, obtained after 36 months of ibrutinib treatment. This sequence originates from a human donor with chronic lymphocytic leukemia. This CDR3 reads CASSPGTGEQPQHF. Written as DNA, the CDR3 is TGTGCCAGCAGTCCGGGGACAGGGGAACAGCCCCAGCATTTT.